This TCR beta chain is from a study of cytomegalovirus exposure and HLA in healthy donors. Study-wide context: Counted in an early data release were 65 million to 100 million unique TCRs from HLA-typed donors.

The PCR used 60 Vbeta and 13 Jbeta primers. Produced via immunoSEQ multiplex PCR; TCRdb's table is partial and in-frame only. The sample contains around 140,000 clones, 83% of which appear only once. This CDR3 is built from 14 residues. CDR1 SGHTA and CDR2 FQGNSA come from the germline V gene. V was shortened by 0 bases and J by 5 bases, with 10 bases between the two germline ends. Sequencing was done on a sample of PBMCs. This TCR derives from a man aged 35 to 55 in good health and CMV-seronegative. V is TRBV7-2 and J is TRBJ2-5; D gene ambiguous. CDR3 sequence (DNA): TGTGCCAGCAGCTTAGCTGCGAGATCGGAGACCCAGTACTTC. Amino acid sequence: CASSLAARSETQYF.